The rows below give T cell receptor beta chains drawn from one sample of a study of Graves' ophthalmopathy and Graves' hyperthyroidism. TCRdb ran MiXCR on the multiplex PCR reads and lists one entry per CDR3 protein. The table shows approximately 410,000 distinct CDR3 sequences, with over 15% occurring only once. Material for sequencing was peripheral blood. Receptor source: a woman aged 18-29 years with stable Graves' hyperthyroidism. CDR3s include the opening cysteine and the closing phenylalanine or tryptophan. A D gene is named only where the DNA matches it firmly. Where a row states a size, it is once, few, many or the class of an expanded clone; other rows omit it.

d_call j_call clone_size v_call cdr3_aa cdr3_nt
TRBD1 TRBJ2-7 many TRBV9 CASSAGTGRSYEQYF TGTGCCAGCAGCGCCGGGACAGGCAGGTCCTACGAGCAGTACTTC
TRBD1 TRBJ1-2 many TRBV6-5 CASGQVQGDGYTF TGTGCCAGCGGCCAAGTACAGGGGGATGGCTACACCTTC
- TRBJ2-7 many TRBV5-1 CASSSNSNEQYF TGCGCCAGCAGCTCCAATTCCAACGAGCAGTACTTC
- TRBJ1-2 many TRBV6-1 CASREDGYTF TGTGCCAGCAGGGAAGATGGCTACACCTTC
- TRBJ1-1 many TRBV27 CASSFVQGPAQSTEAFF TGTGCCAGCAGTTTTGTGCAGGGGCCTGCCCAGAGCACTGAAGCTTTCTTT
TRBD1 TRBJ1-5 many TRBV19 CASSFDRAVQPQHF TGTGCCAGTAGCTTTGACAGGGCAGTTCAGCCCCAGCATTTT
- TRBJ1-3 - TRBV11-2 CASSPPGRAGNTIYF TGTGCCAGCAGCCCCCCGGGGAGAGCTGGAAACACCATATATTTT
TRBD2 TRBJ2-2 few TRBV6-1 CASSRTSGANTGELFF TGTGCCAGCAGTAGGACTAGCGGGGCAAACACCGGGGAGCTGTTTTTT
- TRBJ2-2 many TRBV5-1 CASSIELVTGELFF TGCGCCAGCAGCATCGAACTAGTCACCGGGGAGCTGTTTTTT
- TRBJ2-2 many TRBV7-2 CASSLRRTGELFF TGTGCCAGCAGCTTACGTAGGACCGGGGAGCTGTTTTTT
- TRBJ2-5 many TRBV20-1 CSARPPPDEETQYF TGCAGTGCTAGACCGCCTCCGGATGAAGAGACCCAGTACTTC
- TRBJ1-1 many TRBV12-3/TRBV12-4 CASGAGGPNTEAFF TGTGCCAGTGGGGCCGGTGGGCCGAACACTGAAGCTTTCTTT
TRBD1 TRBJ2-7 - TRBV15 CATSRDRQGEQYF TGTGCCACCAGCAGAGATAGACAGGGAGAGCAGTACTTC
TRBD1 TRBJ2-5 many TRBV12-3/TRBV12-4 CASTFKRDRAIQETQYF TGTGCCAGCACCTTTAAAAGGGACAGGGCCATTCAAGAGACCCAGTACTTC
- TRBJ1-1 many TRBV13 CASSFGGDTEAFF TGTGCCAGCAGCTTTGGGGGCGACACTGAAGCTTTCTTT
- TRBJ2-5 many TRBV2 CATTLTQGQETQYF TGTGCCACCACCCTAACACAAGGTCAAGAGACCCAGTACTTC
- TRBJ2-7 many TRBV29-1 CSVEEGDEQYF TGCAGCGTTGAGGAGGGGGACGAGCAGTACTTC
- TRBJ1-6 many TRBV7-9 CASSPGTVDNSPLHF TGTGCCAGCAGCCCAGGGACGGTTGATAATTCACCCCTCCACTTT
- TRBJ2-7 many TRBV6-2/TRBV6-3 CASSHQRLSSYEQYF TGTGCCAGCAGTCATCAGAGGTTGAGCTCCTACGAGCAGTACTTC
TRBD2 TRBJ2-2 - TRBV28 CASSSSSGVRAGELFF TGTGCCAGCAGTTCCTCTAGCGGGGTCCGTGCCGGGGAGCTGTTTTTT
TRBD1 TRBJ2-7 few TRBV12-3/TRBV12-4 CASSEDRAGTYEQYF TGTGCCAGCAGTGAGGACAGGGCTGGAACCTACGAGCAGTACTTC
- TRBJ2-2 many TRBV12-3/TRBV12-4 CASRRRQDANTGELFF TGTGCCAGCAGACGACGACAGGACGCGAACACCGGGGAGCTGTTTTTT
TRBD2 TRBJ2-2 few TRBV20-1 CSAWGGPGELFF TGCAGTGCTTGGGGGGGTCCCGGGGAGCTGTTTTTT
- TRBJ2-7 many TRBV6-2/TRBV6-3 CASSYSGTLVEQYF TGTGCCAGCAGTTACTCGGGGACCTTAGTCGAGCAGTACTTC
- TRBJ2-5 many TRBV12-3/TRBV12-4 CASSFQGGRGKETQYF TGTGCCAGCAGTTTTCAGGGGGGCCGGGGTAAAGAGACCCAGTACTTC
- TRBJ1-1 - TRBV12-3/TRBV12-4 CASSLGSRGTEAFF TGTGCCAGCAGTTTGGGGAGCAGGGGCACTGAAGCTTTCTTT
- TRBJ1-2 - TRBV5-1 CASSWASPRGANYGYTF TGCGCCAGCAGCTGGGCTTCCCCCCGAGGGGCTAACTATGGCTACACCTTC
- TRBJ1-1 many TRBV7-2 CASSLWQTNTEAFF TGTGCCAGCAGCTTATGGCAGACGAACACTGAAGCTTTCTTT
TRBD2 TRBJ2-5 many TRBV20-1 CSVPSGGAGETQYF TGCAGTGTCCCTAGCGGGGGGGCCGGAGAGACCCAGTACTTC
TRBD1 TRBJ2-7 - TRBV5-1 CASSLGTGRTYEQYF TGCGCCAGCAGCTTGGGGACAGGGAGAACCTACGAGCAGTACTTC
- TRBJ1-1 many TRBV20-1 CSARGAGTEAFF TGCAGTGCTAGAGGGGCGGGGACTGAAGCTTTCTTT
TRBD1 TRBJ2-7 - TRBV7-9 CASSTTPGQGYEQYF TGTGCCAGCAGCACCACTCCGGGACAGGGGTACGAGCAGTACTTC
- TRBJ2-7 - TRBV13 CASSLGTAYYEQYF TGTGCCAGCAGCCTAGGGACGGCATACTACGAGCAGTACTTC
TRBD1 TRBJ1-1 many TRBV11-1 CASSLYGQGASSAEAFF TGTGCCAGCAGCTTATACGGACAGGGGGCAAGTTCGGCTGAAGCTTTCTTT
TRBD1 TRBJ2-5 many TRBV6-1 CASSKQGAGETQYF TGTGCCAGCAGTAAACAGGGGGCTGGGGAGACCCAGTACTTC
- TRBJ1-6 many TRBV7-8 CASSLAAYDNSPLHF TGTGCCAGCAGCTTAGCGGCTTACGACAATTCACCCCTCCACTTT
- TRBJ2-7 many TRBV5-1 CASSSSFVGSSYEQYF TGCGCCAGCAGCTCCTCTTTCGTAGGGAGCTCCTACGAGCAGTACTTC
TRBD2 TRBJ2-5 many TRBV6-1 CASRSSGGGQETQYF TGTGCCAGCAGATCCAGCGGGGGCGGACAAGAGACCCAGTACTTC
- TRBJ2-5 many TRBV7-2 CASSLYGLQGQETQYF TGTGCCAGCAGCTTATACGGTTTGCAGGGCCAAGAGACCCAGTACTTC
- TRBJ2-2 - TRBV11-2 CASSFPKRASNTGELFF TGTGCCAGCAGCTTTCCCAAACGGGCATCGAACACCGGGGAGCTGTTTTTT
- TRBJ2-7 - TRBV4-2 CASSQAHPGSDREQYF TGTGCCAGCAGCCAAGCCCACCCGGGCTCCGACCGCGAGCAGTACTTC
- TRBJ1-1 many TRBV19 CASTMDRNTEAFF TGTGCCAGTACCATGGACAGGAACACTGAAGCTTTCTTT